This T cell receptor (beta chain) was sequenced in a study of T-cell memory formation after mild COVID-19. In this sample, this clonotype turned up a few times. TCRdb re-analysed the 5' RACE reads in MiXCR, keeping a single row per CDR3 protein. The data contain tens of thousands of distinct CDR3 sequences, 10% to 15% of them singletons. Germline V lookup: CDR1 SGHTA, CDR2 FQGTGA. Deletions cut 5 bases from V and 0 bases from J, with 14 bases between. CDR3 length: 16 residues. V is TRBV7-3 and J is TRBJ2-1; the D call may be TRBD1 or TRBD2 (5 bases each). This clonotype was sampled from a man between 18 and 29 years old who had mild COVID-19 (a few samples of this study predate the infection). Cell type and time point are not known. Material for sequencing was PBMCs or a T cell subset sorted from them (not recorded which). The CDR3 spells CASSPRGAHSYNEQFF. CDR3 nucleotides: TGTGCCAGCAGCCCCCGAGGGGCGCACTCCTACAATGAGCAGTTCTTC.